One sample yielded the 24 T cell receptor beta chains listed below, sequenced in a study of blood T cell repertoires in COVID-19. The data were produced by immunoSEQ multiplex PCR, yet TCRdb's version contains in-frame clones alone and is incomplete. Among a few hundred thousand clones listed, approximately 88% were seen once. The specimen sequenced was peripheral blood. The receptors originated from a man between 18 and 29 years old who had recovered from COVID-19.

The chain couples TRBV9 to TRBJ2-2; the D gene is possibly TRBD1 (6 bases). The CDR3 sequence is 16 residues long. Trimming stripped 3 bases from V and 1 base from J, with 13 bases between. In germline, CDR1 is SGDLS, CDR2 YYNGEE. CDR3 nucleotides: TGTGCCAGCAGCGCAACTCCGGGACAGAACACCGGGGAGCTGTTTTTT. Translation: CASSATPGQNTGELFF.

V usage is TRBV27 and J usage is TRBJ2-1, with 8 bases fitting TRBD2. CDR1 is MNHEY and CDR2 is SMNVEV in the germline V gene (reference sequence). The CDR3 totals 15 residues. Trimming took 4 bases from V and 3 from J; bases not matched to a gene: 5. The CDR3 protein is CASSSGTSVYNEQFF. In DNA, the CDR3 is TGTGCCAGCAGTTCCGGGACTAGTGTCTACAATGAGCAGTTCTTC.

The chain is built from TRBV7-9 and TRBJ1-4, with 11 bases aligning to TRBD1. Germline CDR1 reads SEHNR; CDR2 reads FQNEAQ (reference sequence). CDR3 length: 13 amino acids. The J segment lost 8 bases and the V segment lost 8 bases, leaving 4 bases of the junction unmatched. The CDR3 region is CASGTGGGEKLFF. As DNA, the CDR3 is TGTGCCAGCGGGACAGGGGGAGGCGAAAAACTGTTTTTT.

This clone has only one observation. The chain uses TRBV4-1 and TRBJ1-2, with unresolved D. The CDR3 contains 15 residues. Trimming removed 1 base from V and 0 bases from J, with 9 bases in between. Germline V gene data show CDR1 as MGHRA and CDR2 as YSYEKL. CDR3 region: CASSQGALPNYGYTF. CDR3 nucleotides: TGCGCCAGCAGCCAAGGGGCCCTTCCTAACTATGGCTACACCTTC.

CDR3 nucleotides: TGTGCCAGCACCTGGACTCTGAACACTGAAGCTTTCTTT. Translation gives CASTWTLNTEAFF. The chain joins TRBV12-3 or TRBV12-4 to TRBJ1-1; D is unclear. The CDR3 loop spans 13 amino acids. V lost 7 bases, J lost 0 bases, and 9 bases lay in between.

The chain has TRBV6-5 and TRBJ1-2; TRBD1 might be the D (6 bases). This CDR3 region has 14 residues. The V and J ends lost 2 bases and 2 bases respectively, with 9 bases between them. The germline CDR1 and CDR2 sequences are MNHEY and SVGAGI. The CDR3 spells CASSYRTANYGYTF. CDR3 nucleotides: TGTGCCAGCAGTTACCGGACAGCCAACTATGGCTACACCTTC.

The chain employs TRBV7-8 and TRBJ1-1; D is undetermined. Germline assignment: CDR1 SGHVS and CDR2 FQNEAQ. This CDR3 has 15 residues. The V gene lost 6 bases and the J gene lost 2 bases, with 16 bases spanning the gap. The CDR3 here is CASSTVRDQNTEAFF. The CDR3, as DNA: TGTGCCAGCAGTACCGTCCGGGATCAAAACACTGAAGCTTTCTTT.

The chain is built from TRBV29-1 and TRBJ2-3, with TRBD1 identical over 9 bases. Germline trimming cut 4 bases from V and 4 bases from J; bases unmatched to any gene: 12. This CDR3 has 16 amino acids. Germline CDR1 is SQVTM and CDR2 is ANQGSEA. CDR3 in DNA: TGCAGCGTTGGAAAACGGGACAGGGTATCATCAGATACGCAGTATTTT. Amino acids: CSVGKRDRVSSDTQYF.

This chain links TRBV13 with TRBJ2-7, with D hard to call. Between the trimmed V and J ends, which lost 4 bases and 0 bases, there was a span of 7 bases. CDR3 size: 13 residues. Germline lookup yields CDR1 PRHDT and CDR2 FYEKMQ (reference sequence). The CDR3 sequence is CASSSTSSYEQYF. The CDR3 DNA is TGTGCCAGCAGCTCGACATCCTCCTACGAGCAGTACTTC.

The V call is TRBV10-3, the J call TRBJ2-7, with D maybe TRBD1 (6 bases). Germline V gene data show CDR1 as ENHRY and CDR2 as SYGVKD. Deletions cut 2 bases from V and 5 bases from J, with 13 bases between. The length of the CDR3 is 14 residues. The CDR3 DNA reads TGTGCCATCAGTGAGGGGACACCCTTCCACGAGCAGTACTTC. Amino acids: CAISEGTPFHEQYF.

The chain couples TRBV19 to TRBJ1-2; D perhaps matches TRBD1 (6 bases). Germline V lookup: CDR1 LNHDA, CDR2 SQIVND (reference sequence). The CDR3 extends over 15 amino acids. V gave up 5 bases and J gave up 4 bases, with 17 bases separating them. The CDR3 coding sequence is TGTGCCAGTAGTGCCGGGACACGAGGATTCTATGGCTACACCTTC. Its translation is CASSAGTRGFYGYTF.

The J gene is TRBJ2-3, the V gene TRBV2; D not certain. Per germline, CDR1 SNHLY and CDR2 FYNNEI. The V and J ends lost 3 bases and 7 bases respectively, with 14 bases between them. This CDR3 comprises 14 residues. The CDR3 sequence is CASSEGYSTHTQYF. The CDR3 bases are TGTGCCAGCAGTGAGGGCTACTCAACGCATACGCAGTATTTT. The whole variable domain, remainder taken from reference TRBV2 and TRBJ2-3, is EPEVTQTPSHQVTQMGQEVILRCVPISNHLYFYWYRQILGQKVEFLVSFYNNEISEKSEIFDDQFSVERPDGSNFTLKIRSTKLEDSAMYFCASSEGYSTHTQYFGPGTRLTVL.

The chain couples TRBV6-5 to TRBJ1-3; D unclear. Trimming stripped 2 bases from V and 6 bases from J, with 8 bases between. This CDR3 has 13 residues. The germline CDR1 and CDR2 sequences are MNHEY and SVGAGI. The DNA for the CDR3 is TGTGCCAGCAGTTACGACGGGATAAACACCATATATTTT. It yields the protein CASSYDGINTIYF.

The V call is TRBV19, the J call TRBJ1-1, with 7 bases aligning to TRBD1. Losses at the gene ends were 1 base for V and 4 bases for J; bases not matched to a gene: 3. The V gene's germline CDR1 is LNHDA and CDR2 SQIVND (reference sequence). This CDR3 spans 14 amino acids. CDR3 amino acids: CASSIGQGSTEAFF. The CDR3, as DNA: TGTGCCAGTAGTATAGGACAGGGAAGCACTGAAGCTTTCTTT.

The genes are TRBV15 and TRBJ1-2; D possibly corresponds to TRBD1 (5 bases). The CDR3 runs to 15 residues. Trimming cost V 0 bases and J 2 bases, with 10 bases left between them. The germline gives CDR1 LNHNV, CDR2 YYDKDF (reference sequence). The CDR3 loop is CATSRDLPGNYGYTF. DNA for the CDR3: TGTGCCACCAGCAGAGATCTACCAGGGAACTATGGCTACACCTTC.

This chain joins TRBV7-7 and TRBJ2-5; the D gene is possibly TRBD2 (6 bases). Germline CDR1 is SSHAT and CDR2 is FNYEAQ (reference sequence). V lost 1 base and J lost 4, with 16 bases in between. The CDR3 is made up of 16 amino acids. CDR3 nucleotide sequence: TGTGCCAGCAGCTTAGGGGGGACTGCCGTAAGAGAGACCCAGTACTTC. Its translation is CASSLGGTAVRETQYF.

This CDR3 is CASNPGRNQPQHF. In DNA form, the CDR3 reads TGTGCCAGCAATCCCGGGAGGAATCAGCCCCAGCATTTT. The gene calls are TRBV6-6 and TRBJ1-5, with D unresolved. This CDR3 contains 13 residues. Trimming shortened V by 7 bases and J by 4 bases, and 11 bases separated the two germline ends. CDR1 MNHNY and CDR2 SVGAGI come from the germline V gene (reference sequence).

J is TRBJ2-5 and V is TRBV7-2; D may be TRBD1 (6 bases). Trimming stripped 5 bases from V and 2 bases from J, with 9 bases between. The germline V gene has CDR1 SGHTA and CDR2 FQGNSA. The CDR3 has 13 residues. CDR3: CASSRTVQETQYF. The DNA for the CDR3 is TGTGCCAGCAGCCGGACAGTTCAAGAGACCCAGTACTTC.

The rearrangement uses TRBV10-2 and TRBJ2-1; 13 bases map to TRBD2. The ends lost 7 bases at V and 8 bases at J; junction bases unmatched: 8. The CDR3 totals 15 residues. Germline values: CDR1 WSHSY, CDR2 SAAADI. CDR3 DNA sequence: TGCGCCAGCAATCCACTAGCGGGAGGGCCCCATGAGCAGTTCTTC. Translated, it gives CASNPLAGGPHEQFF.

This chain uses TRBV7-2 with TRBJ1-1, with a possible D match to TRBD1 (5 bases). Per germline, CDR1 SGHTA and CDR2 FQGNSA. The CDR3 extends over 16 amino acids. V was cut by 1 base and J by 5 bases, with 17 bases left in between. The CDR3 spells CASSLGLGASLTEAFF. CDR3 sequence (DNA): TGTGCCAGCAGCTTAGGTCTAGGGGCGTCGCTTACTGAAGCTTTCTTT.

The chain uses TRBV4-3 and TRBJ1-2, with TRBD1 identical over 9 bases. The trim removed 0 bases at V and 7 bases at J, leaving 15 bases unmatched. Germline values: CDR1 LGHNA, CDR2 YSLEER. This CDR3 spans 18 amino acids. This CDR3 reads CASSQDLFVGQGGGGYTF. CDR3 coding DNA: TGCGCCAGCAGCCAAGATCTTTTCGTGGGACAGGGAGGAGGTGGCTACACCTTC.

The chain has TRBV5-1 and TRBJ2-2; TRBD1 agrees at 7 bases. Germline loops: CDR1 SGHRS, CDR2 YFSETQ. The CDR3 sequence is 15 residues long. The V and J ends lost 5 bases and 5 bases, in that order; junction bases with no gene match: 9. The CDR3, as DNA: TGCGCCAGCAGACCACCGGGACAGATTACCGGGGAGCTGTTTTTT. This gives the protein CASRPPGQITGELFF.

The rearrangement links TRBV6-6 to TRBJ2-2; D is ambiguous. CDR1 is MNHNY, CDR2 SVGAGI, per germline (reference sequence). CDR3 length: 14 residues. V lost 8 bases to trimming and J lost 0 bases, with 10 bases between them. The CDR3 region has the DNA TGTGCCAGCTCCAGGCAGTCGAACACCGGGGAGCTGTTTTTT. Translation: CASSRQSNTGELFF.

This chain connects TRBV5-5 to TRBJ1-3, with D unclear. CDR1 and CDR2 from the germline V gene are SGHKS and YYEKEE (reference sequence). The CDR3 is 17 residues long. The V end was cut by 1 base, the J end by 2 bases, with 16 bases between. CDR3 sequence reads: CASSLFWVGSTGNTIYF. In DNA, the CDR3 is TGTGCCAGCAGCTTGTTTTGGGTGGGCAGTACTGGAAACACCATATATTTT.